These 5 T cell receptor beta chains were all obtained from the same sample, sequenced in a study of human T cells and chemical hapten exposure. TCRdb used MiXCR to reprocess the 5' RACE reads, holding one entry per CDR3 protein. The sample holds roughly 120,000 distinct CDR3 sequences, 15% to 20% seen once. Blood, whole and unfractionated, served as the source for total RNA extraction. These receptors were taken from a human donor in good health.

The chain combines TRBV25-1 with TRBJ2-3, with a weak D call TRBD2 (5 bases). Deletions cut 1 base from V and 6 bases from J, with 11 bases between. Germline assignment: CDR1 MGHDK and CDR2 SYGVNS. The CDR3 has 14 amino acids. The CDR3 DNA sequence: TGTGCCAGCAGTGAATTTAAGCCGGGGGATACGCAGTATTTT. This codes for CASSEFKPGDTQYF.

The chain has TRBV30 and TRBJ1-5; 9 nucleotides match TRBD1. The V gene end was trimmed by 2 bases and the J gene end by 4 bases; junction bases not matched to a gene: 3. From germline, CDR1 is GTSNPN and CDR2 SVGIG (reference sequence). The CDR3 has 14 amino acids. Here the CDR3 reads CAWSHGTGNQPQHF. The CDR3 region has the DNA TGTGCCTGGAGTCACGGGACAGGGAATCAGCCCCAGCATTTT.

This clonotype showed up just a few times. The chain is built from TRBV12-3 or TRBV12-4 and TRBJ2-7; no reliable D call. The CDR3 is made up of 16 amino acids. Trimming removed 5 bases from V and 5 bases from J, with 22 bases in between. DNA for the CDR3: TGTGCCAGCAGTCCCTCGCGGACGCCTAGGATCCACGAGCAGTACTTC. Protein: CASSPSRTPRIHEQYF.

The chain combines TRBV11-2 with TRBJ1-2; D might be TRBD1 (5 bases). The germline V gene has CDR1 SGHAT and CDR2 FQNNGV. Trimming shortened V by 4 bases and J by 5 bases, and 20 bases separated the two germline ends. This CDR3 spans 16 amino acids. The CDR3 region is CASSSNRGPTPYGYTF. The CDR3 DNA reads TGTGCCAGCAGCTCAAACCGGGGCCCAACGCCTTATGGCTACACCTTC.

The rearrangement uses TRBV28 and TRBJ1-3, with TRBD1 identical over 7 bases. The CDR3 consists of 16 residues. Trimming at V came to 2 bases and at J to 3 bases, leaving 7 bases not matched to a gene. Germline V lookup: CDR1 MDHEN, CDR2 SYDVKM. CDR3 DNA sequence: TGTGCCAGCAGTTTAAGTGTTGGGACAGTTGGAAACACCATATATTTT. Its protein product is CASSLSVGTVGNTIYF.